The 24 T cell receptor beta chains given below trace back to one sample, sequenced in a study of blood T cell repertoires in COVID-19. Using immunoSEQ multiplex PCR, the repertoire was profiled, and TCRdb retains in-frame clones only, with some absent. This sample has some 390,000 clones; 89% occur once, and the top ten carry roughly 1.6%. The material sequenced was peripheral blood. These receptors all come from a woman between 40 and 50 years old with COVID-19, enrolled during active disease.

The rearrangement uses TRBV19 and TRBJ1-5, with D unresolved. This CDR3 has 17 amino acids. The germline V gene has CDR1 LNHDA and CDR2 SQIVND (reference sequence). The V end lost 1 base, the J end lost 0 bases, and 13 bases lay between the germline ends. CDR3 DNA sequence: TGTGCCAGTAGTATAGGACCGGAGCCGTATAGCAATCAGCCCCAGCATTTT. Translated, it gives CASSIGPEPYSNQPQHF.

This clone was seen a single time. This chain connects TRBV27 to TRBJ2-2; D is perhaps TRBD2 (5 bases). V shed 9 bases and J shed 0 bases, with 17 bases lying between them. The CDR3 is made up of 16 amino acids. Germline-derived CDR1 and CDR2 are MNHEY and SMNVEV (reference sequence). For the CDR3, the DNA is TGTGCCAGAGAGAATCCCCCGACTACGAACACCGGGGAGCTGTTTTTT. Protein product: CARENPPTTNTGELFF.

CDR3 sequence (DNA): TGTGCCTGGAGTCCCGGGGGAAATTCACCCCTCCACTTT. It specifies CAWSPGGNSPLHF. The rearrangement joins TRBV30 to TRBJ1-6, with a possible D match to TRBD1 (5 bases). Trimming removed 2 bases at V and 7 bases at J, with 9 bases between. Germline values: CDR1 GTSNPN, CDR2 SVGIG (reference sequence). This CDR3 region has 13 residues.

The chain has TRBV9 and TRBJ2-7; 9 positions agree with TRBD1. The V segment lost 4 bases and the J segment 1 base; nucleotides outside the gene matches: 12. Germline V gene sequence: CDR1 SGDLS, CDR2 YYNGEE. The CDR3 is 17 residues long. CDR3 residues: CASSPSTPGTGSYEQYF. CDR3 in DNA: TGTGCCAGCAGCCCTTCCACCCCCGGGACAGGGTCCTACGAGCAGTACTTC.

V and J are TRBV5-4 and TRBJ2-5; 9 nucleotides line up with TRBD2. V was clipped by 3 bases and J by 2 bases; unmatched bases: 14. This CDR3 is 18 amino acids long. From germline, CDR1 is SGHNT and CDR2 YYREEE (reference sequence). This CDR3 is CASSWTFERGAPQETQYF. CDR3 DNA sequence: TGTGCCAGCAGCTGGACCTTCGAGCGGGGGGCCCCACAAGAGACCCAGTACTTC.

This chain joins TRBV24-1 and TRBJ1-2; TRBD1 aligns across 7 bases. The trim removed 4 bases at V and 4 bases at J, leaving 14 bases unmatched. The CDR3 totals 17 residues. Germline assignment: CDR1 KGHDR and CDR2 SFDVKD. This chain's CDR3 is CATSDPTAEGAGYGYTF. The CDR3 coding sequence is TGTGCCACCAGTGACCCTACCGCAGAGGGGGCTGGCTATGGCTACACCTTC.

J is TRBJ2-3 and V is TRBV24-1; the match to TRBD2 covers 7 bases. The CDR3 has 14 amino acids. CDR1 is KGHDR, CDR2 SFDVKD, per germline. The V gene end was trimmed by 7 bases and the J gene end by 6 bases; junction bases not matched to a gene: 9. This CDR3 is CATRGPGGTDTQYF. CDR3 sequence (DNA): TGTGCCACCAGGGGGCCCGGGGGGACTGATACGCAGTATTTT.

The chain joins TRBV14 to TRBJ1-1; D is uncertain. This CDR3 is built from 13 residues. The V gene lost 2 bases and the J gene lost 5 bases, with 9 bases spanning the gap. CDR1 and CDR2 from the germline V gene are SGHDN and FVKESK. CDR3 sequence: CASSQLSGTEAFF. CDR3 DNA: TGTGCCAGCAGCCAATTATCGGGGACTGAAGCTTTCTTT.

V and J are TRBV10-3 and TRBJ1-1, with D uncertain. CDR3 length: 10 amino acids. Looked up from germline, CDR1 is ENHRY and CDR2 is SYGVKD. CDR3: CVSGDTEAFF. The CDR3 DNA follows: TGTGTTTCCGGGGACACTGAAGCTTTCTTT.

V and J are TRBV7-2 and TRBJ1-2; unclear D gene. The CDR3 totals 13 residues. With 1 base removed from V and 8 bases from J, the gap between germline ends came to 11 bases. Germline lookup yields CDR1 SGHTA and CDR2 FQGNSA. CDR3 residues: CASSLGNSGGYTF. The CDR3 coding sequence is TGTGCCAGCAGCTTAGGCAACAGCGGCGGCTACACCTTC. Supplemented by reference TRBV7-2 and TRBJ1-2, the full variable domain reads GAGVSQSPSNKVTEKGKDVELRCDPISGHTALYWYRQSLGQGLEFLIYFQGNSAPDKSGLPSDRFSAERTGGSVSTLTIQRTQQEDSAVYLCASSLGNSGGYTFGSGTRLTVV.

The rearrangement links TRBV9 to TRBJ1-1; no clear D. V lost 0 bases and J 3 bases, leaving 12 bases between the germline ends. Germline-derived CDR1 and CDR2 are SGDLS and YYNGEE. This CDR3 is built from 15 residues. The CDR3 loop reads CASSVGERGDTEAFF. The CDR3 DNA reads as TGTGCCAGCAGCGTAGGTGAGCGAGGTGACACTGAAGCTTTCTTT.

This chain joins TRBV27 and TRBJ1-2, with TRBD1 as a possible D gene (6 bases). The CDR3 spans 16 residues. Germline CDR1 MNHEY, CDR2 SMNVEV (reference sequence). Trimming cost V 1 base and J 4 bases, with 16 bases left between them. The CDR3 here is CASSLLPQQGSYGYTF. The CDR3 bases are TGTGCCAGCAGTTTATTACCCCAACAGGGCAGCTATGGCTACACCTTC.

This chain links TRBV19 with TRBJ2-7; D is perhaps TRBD2 (7 bases). The CDR3 has 14 amino acids. Looked up from germline, CDR1 is LNHDA and CDR2 is SQIVND (reference sequence). V was shortened by 1 base and J by 6 bases, with 13 bases between the two germline ends. The CDR3 sequence is CASSIVGGRGEQYF. As DNA, the CDR3 is TGTGCCAGTAGTATAGTCGGGGGGCGCGGCGAGCAGTACTTC.

CDR3 nucleotides: TGTGCCAGCAGTTTCCAGCGGAGGGGCACCGGGGAGCTGTTTTTT. Its protein product is CASSFQRRGTGELFF. The chain joins TRBV27 to TRBJ2-2; the D gene is possibly TRBD2 (6 bases). Germline V CDR1 and CDR2: MNHEY, SMNVEV (reference sequence). V lost 3 bases and J 4 bases, leaving 12 bases between the germline ends. CDR3 length: 15 amino acids.

CDR3 in amino acids: CASSSPGTLKTNTGELFF. In DNA, the CDR3 is TGTGCCAGCAGTTCCCCCGGGACACTGAAAACGAACACCGGGGAGCTGTTTTTT. This rearrangement joins TRBV6-7 to TRBJ2-2; tentatively, D is TRBD1 (6 bases). TRBV6-7 is designated an ORF whose function remains uncertain. This CDR3 is built from 18 residues. V shed 4 bases and J shed 0 bases, with 18 bases lying between them.

This chain links TRBV3-1 (or the pseudogene TRBV3-2) with TRBJ1-4; 7 nucleotides line up with TRBD1. The length of the CDR3 is 13 residues. Trimming took 1 base from V and 12 from J; bases not matched to a gene: 5. Germline CDR1 reads LGHDT; CDR2 reads YNNKEL (reference sequence). The CDR3 loop reads CASSQGRGPELFF. CDR3 nucleotide sequence: TGTGCCAGCAGCCAAGGGAGGGGGCCTGAACTGTTTTTT.

The chain carries TRBV5-1 and TRBJ1-6, with 8 bases that match TRBD1. This CDR3 comprises 13 residues. V shed 5 bases and J 8 bases; nucleotides not matched to a gene: 3. Per germline, CDR1 SGHRS and CDR2 YFSETQ. The CDR3 sequence: CASSQTGDSPLHF. The DNA of the CDR3 is TGCGCCAGCAGTCAGACAGGGGATTCACCCCTCCACTTT.

To note about this clone: Relative to the germline gene, one junction end is altered; a read error may explain this. V and J are TRBV7-7 and TRBJ2-1, with a possible D match to TRBD1 (6 bases). The CDR3 has 15 residues. The germline gives CDR1 SSHAT, CDR2 FNYEAQ (reference sequence). CDR3 in DNA: TGTGCTAGCAGCCACAGGGAACACAACTTCAATGAGCAGTTCTTC. Translation: CASSHREHNFNEQFF. Full variable domain (outside the CDR3, taken from reference TRBV7-7 and TRBJ2-1): GAGVSQSPRYKVTKRGQDVTLRCDPISSHATLYWYQQALGQGPEFLTYFNYEAQPDKSGLPSDRFSAERPEGSISTLTIQRTEQRDSAMYRCASSHREHNFNEQFFGPGTRLTVL.

This clone is a singleton in its sample. V is TRBV5-1 and J is TRBJ2-7; 9 bases agree with TRBD2. Germline-derived CDR1 and CDR2 are SGHRS and YFSETQ. This CDR3 region has 15 residues. V gave up 3 bases and J gave up 1 base; unmatched junction bases: 5. DNA for the CDR3: TGCGCCAGCAGCTGGTCCGCGGGAGGGTCCTACGAGCAGTACTTC. It is translated as CASSWSAGGSYEQYF.

This clone was seen a handful of times. The chain has TRBV28 and TRBJ1-2; perhaps TRBD1 as D (5 bases). CDR3 length: 15 residues. Looked up from germline, CDR1 is MDHEN and CDR2 is SYDVKM. The V gene lost 6 bases and the J gene lost 4 bases, with 18 bases spanning the gap. In nucleotides, the CDR3 is TGTGCCAGCAGCCCTACCCTGGCCCAGGGCTATGGCTACACCTTC. Translated, it gives CASSPTLAQGYGYTF.

V gene TRBV6-5 combines with J gene TRBJ2-5; TRBD1 agrees at 10 bases. Germline lookup yields CDR1 MNHEY and CDR2 SVGAGI. The V gene end was trimmed by 4 bases and the J gene end by 1 base; junction bases not matched to a gene: 6. This CDR3 has 16 amino acids. CDR3 amino acids: CASSSGTGAFQETQYF. The CDR3 coding sequence is TGTGCCAGCAGTTCGGGGACAGGGGCCTTCCAAGAGACCCAGTACTTC.

The V and J genes are TRBV14 and TRBJ1-2; 9 nucleotides align to TRBD1. The CDR3 runs 16 residues. The trim removed 1 base at V and 4 bases at J, leaving 7 bases unmatched. CDR1 and CDR2 from the germline V gene are SGHDN and FVKESK. CDR3 sequence: CASSQGGTGILYGYTF. The CDR3 region has the DNA TGTGCCAGCAGCCAAGGGGGGACAGGGATACTCTATGGCTACACCTTC.

V gene TRBV6-5 combines with J gene TRBJ1-1; D is perhaps TRBD1 (6 bases). Trimming shortened V by 1 base and J by 6 bases, and 18 bases separated the two germline ends. Looked up from germline, CDR1 is MNHEY and CDR2 is SVGAGI. The length of the CDR3 is 16 residues. CDR3 nucleotides: TGTGCCAGCAGTTACTTAGGCAGGGGCACGTCGGCTGAAGCTTTCTTT. Translating it yields CASSYLGRGTSAEAFF.

V usage is TRBV27 and J usage is TRBJ1-5; D remains ambiguous. Germline lookup yields CDR1 MNHEY and CDR2 SMNVEV (reference sequence). CDR3 length equals 13 residues. With 4 bases removed from V and 3 bases from J, the gap between germline ends came to 7 bases. The CDR3 bases are TGTGCCAGCAGTTCGAGCTTCAATCAGCCCCAGCATTTT. Protein: CASSSSFNQPQHF.